Presented here are 3 T cell receptor beta chains from one specimen sequenced in a study of cytomegalovirus exposure and HLA in healthy donors. Profiled with immunoSEQ multiplex PCR; TCRdb holds only in-frame clones, not every one. The data contain 90,000 to 150,000 clones, over 65% of them seen just once; the ten biggest clones take up 2.1%. Material: PBMCs. These receptors all stem from a woman in her 30s in good health and CMV-seronegative.

The chain uses TRBV27 and TRBJ1-5, with 8 bases aligning to TRBD1. V shed 6 bases, J shed 0 bases, and the junction held 13 bases outside the gene matches. CDR3 length equals 18 residues. Per germline, CDR1 MNHEY and CDR2 SMNVEV (reference sequence). The CDR3 reads CASRRGQGLDSSNQPQHF. The CDR3 coding sequence is TGTGCCAGCAGAAGAGGACAGGGCCTAGATTCTAGCAATCAGCCCCAGCATTTT.

The chain combines TRBV5-4 with TRBJ2-1; 8 bases are a match to TRBD2. CDR1 and CDR2 from the germline V gene are SGHNT and YYREEE (reference sequence). There are 15 residues in the CDR3. V lost 2 bases, J lost 4 bases, and 5 bases stayed unmatched. The DNA of the CDR3 is TGTGCCAGCAGCTTCCGGCGGGGGGAATACAATGAGCAGTTCTTC. Translating gives CASSFRRGEYNEQFF.

The genes are TRBV9 and TRBJ2-7, with 8 bases identical to TRBD2. The CDR3 sequence is 16 residues long. V was clipped by 0 bases and J by 4 bases; unmatched bases: 9. Germline-derived CDR1 and CDR2 are SGDLS and YYNGEE. In DNA, the CDR3 is TGTGCCAGCAGCGTAGGGAGCGGTCGGGGGGGATACGAGCAGTACTTC. Protein product: CASSVGSGRGGYEQYF.